The source of this T cell receptor (beta chain) is a study of blood T cells in healthy people across ages. General study findings and limits: It was the long-lived donors that had more naive CD4+ cells and higher diversity than aged donors.

Only a few counts were recorded for this clonotype. Its antigen is still unknown. For the second PCR, which ran for about 6 to 11 cycles, a sample-barcoded 5' primer and a J-beta primer mix were used. Each cDNA molecule, via a template-switch adaptor with 12 random nucleotides, was tagged. Via MiXCR, TCRdb re-called the 5' RACE reads, giving one row per CDR3 protein. The table has 1.5 million to 2 million distinct CDR3 sequences, about 31% seen once. Germline CDR1 and CDR2: SGHRS and YFSETQ. Trimming cost V 4 bases and J 6 bases; bases outside gene matches: 4. There are 14 residues in the CDR3. This TCR was sampled from a woman in her 30s in good health. The V gene is TRBV5-1, the J gene TRBJ1-6; 7 bases agree with TRBD1. Material for sequencing was blood. The CDR3 nucleotides are TGCGCCAGCAGCATAGGGACAGCTAATTCACCCCTCCACTTT. It yields the protein CASSIGTANSPLHF.